This T cell receptor (beta chain) comes out of a study of cytomegalovirus exposure and HLA in healthy donors. The study, taken as a whole, reports: Reported results showed that the classifier diagnosed cytomegalovirus status with high specificity and sensitivity. The study labeled 164 TCR beta chains cytomegalovirus-associated.

CDR3 length: 14 residues. In germline, CDR1 is SQVTM, CDR2 ANQGSEA. The V segment lost 4 bases and the J segment 5 bases; nucleotides outside the gene matches: 8. To note about this clone: What it binds is not known. Other DNA sequences from this sample encode an identical CDR3 as well.

As for the donors, each was a healthy bone marrow donor. When sampled, the donors appeared nominally healthy, though they likely had unrecorded immune exposures. Researchers ran the PCR with 60 Vbeta and 13 Jbeta primers. Generated by immunoSEQ multiplex PCR, the TCRdb table keeps only in-frame clones and is missing some. The data show some 130,000 clones, around 80% seen once. This chain links TRBV29-1 with TRBJ2-1; 7 bases are a match to TRBD1. This TCR derives from a man aged 30-40 years in good health. Sequenced: PBMCs. The CDR3 loop reads CSVAGTEPNNEQFF. As DNA, the CDR3 is TGCAGCGTTGCCGGGACAGAACCTAACAATGAGCAGTTCTTC.